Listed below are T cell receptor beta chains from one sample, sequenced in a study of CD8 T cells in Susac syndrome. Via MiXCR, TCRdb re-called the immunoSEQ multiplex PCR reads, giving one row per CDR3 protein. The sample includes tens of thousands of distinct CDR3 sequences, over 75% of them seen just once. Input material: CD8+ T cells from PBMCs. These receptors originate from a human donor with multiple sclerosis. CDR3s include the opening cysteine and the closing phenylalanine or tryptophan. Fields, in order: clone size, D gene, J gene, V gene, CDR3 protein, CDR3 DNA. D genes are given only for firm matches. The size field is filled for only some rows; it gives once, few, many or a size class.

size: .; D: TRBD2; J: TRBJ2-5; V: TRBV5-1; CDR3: CASSLAGGLAGEETQYF; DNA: TGCGCCAGCAGCTTGGCCGGAGGGCTAGCGGGAGAAGAGACCCAGTACTTC
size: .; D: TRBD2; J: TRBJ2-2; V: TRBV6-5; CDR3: CASSYFISGSGGELFF; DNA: TGTGCCAGCAGTTATTTCATTAGCGGGAGTGGTGGGGAGCTGTTTTTT
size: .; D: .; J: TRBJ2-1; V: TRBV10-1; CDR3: CASSAASYNEQFF; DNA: TGCGCCAGCAGTGCAGCTTCCTACAATGAGCAGTTCTTC
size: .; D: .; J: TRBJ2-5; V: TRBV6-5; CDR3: CASSSSQGRQETQYF; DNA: TGTGCCAGCAGTTCCTCGCAGGGACGGCAAGAGACCCAGTACTTC
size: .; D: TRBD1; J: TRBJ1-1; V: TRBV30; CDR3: CAGPGQGAEAFF; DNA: TGTGCCGGACCGGGACAGGGGGCTGAAGCTTTCTTT
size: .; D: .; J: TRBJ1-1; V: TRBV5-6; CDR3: CASSLWGAPNTEAFF; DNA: TGTGCCAGCAGCCTCTGGGGGGCCCCGAACACTGAAGCTTTCTTT
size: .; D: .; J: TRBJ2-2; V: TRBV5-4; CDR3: CASSVTGLELFF; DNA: TGTGCCAGCAGCGTAACAGGGTTGGAGCTGTTTTTT
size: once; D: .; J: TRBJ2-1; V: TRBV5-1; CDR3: CASSSYFGTEQFF; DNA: TGCGCCAGCAGCTCGTACTTCGGGACCGAGCAGTTCTTC
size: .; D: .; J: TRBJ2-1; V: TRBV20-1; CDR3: CSARAAGSSYNEQFF; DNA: TGCAGTGCTAGAGCAGCAGGGAGCTCCTACAATGAGCAGTTCTTC
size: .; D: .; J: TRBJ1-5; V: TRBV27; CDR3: CASSLRSWDPQHF; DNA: TGTGCCAGCAGCCTACGGAGCTGGGATCCCCAGCATTTT
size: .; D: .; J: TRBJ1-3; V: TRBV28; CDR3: CASSTLPPGGQRTGNTIYF; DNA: TGTGCCAGCAGTACGCTCCCGCCGGGGGGGCAGAGGACTGGAAACACCATATATTTT
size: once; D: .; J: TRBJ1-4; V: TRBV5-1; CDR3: CASRPERRKKLFF; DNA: TGCGCCAGCAGGCCGGAGAGGAGAAAAAAACTGTTTTTT
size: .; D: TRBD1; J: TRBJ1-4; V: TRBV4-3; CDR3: CASSPGGTGSEKLFF; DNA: TGCGCCAGCAGCCCAGGCGGGACAGGTAGTGAAAAACTGTTTTTT
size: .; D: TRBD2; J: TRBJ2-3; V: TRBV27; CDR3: CASSLWGLAGGYRTDTQYF; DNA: TGTGCCAGCAGCTTATGGGGACTAGCGGGAGGGTATCGCACAGATACGCAGTATTTT
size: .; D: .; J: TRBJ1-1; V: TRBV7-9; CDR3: CASIRGNTEAFF; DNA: TGTGCCAGCATCAGGGGGAACACTGAAGCTTTCTTT
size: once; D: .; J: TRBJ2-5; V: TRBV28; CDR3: CASSFVGTQYF; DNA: TGTGCCAGCAGTTTTGTGGGGACCCAGTACTTC
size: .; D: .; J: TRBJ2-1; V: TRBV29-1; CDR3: CSVEGGVENNEQFF; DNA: TGCAGCGTTGAAGGCGGGGTGGAGAACAATGAGCAGTTCTTC
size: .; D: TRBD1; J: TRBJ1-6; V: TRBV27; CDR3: CASSMTGTTLHF; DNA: TGTGCCAGCAGTATGACAGGGACAACCCTCCACTTT
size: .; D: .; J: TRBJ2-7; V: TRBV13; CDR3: CASSLGSGRLNEQYF; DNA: TGTGCCAGCAGCTTAGGTTCCGGACGGCTGAACGAGCAGTACTTC
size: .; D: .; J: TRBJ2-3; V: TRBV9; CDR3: CASSAPQDTKSSTDTQYF; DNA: TGTGCCAGCAGCGCCCCCCAGGACACAAAGTCTAGCACAGATACGCAGTATTTT
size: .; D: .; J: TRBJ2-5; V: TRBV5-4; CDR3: CASSLERGPDQYF; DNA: TGTGCCAGCAGCTTGGAGAGGGGACCCGACCAGTACTTC
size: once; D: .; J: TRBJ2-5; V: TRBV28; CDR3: CASSRGRRVQETQYF; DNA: TGTGCCAGCAGTAGAGGACGGAGGGTCCAAGAGACCCAGTACTTC
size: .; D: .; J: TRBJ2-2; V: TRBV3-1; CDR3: CASSQVPLGGELFF; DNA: TGTGCCAGCAGCCAAGTCCCCCTGGGGGGGGAGCTGTTTTTT
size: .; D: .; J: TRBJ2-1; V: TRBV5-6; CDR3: CASSFSPGTNEQFF; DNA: TGTGCCAGCAGCTTCTCCCCCGGGACCAATGAGCAGTTCTTC
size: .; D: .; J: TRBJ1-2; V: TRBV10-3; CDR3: CAINLGYGYTF; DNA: TGTGCCATCAATCTTGGATATGGCTACACCTTC
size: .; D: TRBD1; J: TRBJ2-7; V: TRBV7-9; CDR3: CASIHFGTEDYEQYF; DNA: TGTGCCAGCATTCACTTTGGGACAGAGGACTACGAGCAGTACTTC
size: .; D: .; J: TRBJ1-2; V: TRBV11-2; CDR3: CASSLEGENYGYTF; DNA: TGTGCCAGCAGCTTAGAGGGTGAAAACTATGGCTACACCTTC
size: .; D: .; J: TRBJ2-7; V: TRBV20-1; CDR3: CSAIGLNSYEQYF; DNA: TGCAGTGCTATAGGACTTAACTCCTACGAGCAGTACTTC
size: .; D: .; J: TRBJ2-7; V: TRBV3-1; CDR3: CASSHADYYEQYF; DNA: TGTGCCAGCAGCCATGCAGACTACTACGAGCAGTACTTC
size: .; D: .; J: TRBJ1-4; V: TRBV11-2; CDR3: CASSGGVGKLFF; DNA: TGTGCCAGCAGCGGAGGGGTTGGAAAACTGTTTTTT
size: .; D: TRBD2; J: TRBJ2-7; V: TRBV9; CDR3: CASSVGLAGEKGSYEQYF; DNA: TGTGCCAGCAGCGTGGGACTAGCGGGAGAGAAGGGCTCCTACGAGCAGTACTTC
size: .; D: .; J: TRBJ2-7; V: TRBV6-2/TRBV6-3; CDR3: CASSSVEQYF; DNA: TGTGCCAGCAGTTCCGTCGAGCAGTACTTC
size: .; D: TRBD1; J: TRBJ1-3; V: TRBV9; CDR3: CASSVATRQGNSGNTIYF; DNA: TGTGCCAGCAGCGTAGCTACCCGACAGGGCAACTCTGGAAACACCATATATTTT
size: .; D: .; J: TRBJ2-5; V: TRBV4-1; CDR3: CASSQENQETQYF; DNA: TGCGCCAGCAGCCAAGAGAACCAAGAGACCCAGTACTTC
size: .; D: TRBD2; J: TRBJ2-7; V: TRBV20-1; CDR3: CSASSGSFYEQYF; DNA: TGCAGTGCAAGTAGCGGGAGCTTTTACGAGCAGTACTTC
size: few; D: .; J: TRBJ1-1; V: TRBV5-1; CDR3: CASSITGNTEAFF; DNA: TGCGCCAGCAGCATCACAGGGAACACTGAAGCTTTCTTT
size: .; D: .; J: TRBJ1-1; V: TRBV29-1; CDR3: CSVFKPALNTEAFF; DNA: TGCAGCGTTTTTAAGCCAGCATTGAACACTGAAGCTTTCTTT
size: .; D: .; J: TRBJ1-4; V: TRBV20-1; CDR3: CSARDETPINEKLFF; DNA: TGCAGTGCTAGAGATGAGACACCGATTAATGAAAAACTGTTTTTT
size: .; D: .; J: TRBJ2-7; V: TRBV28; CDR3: CASSFRVTFYEQYF; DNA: TGTGCCAGCAGTTTCCGAGTGACTTTCTACGAGCAGTACTTC
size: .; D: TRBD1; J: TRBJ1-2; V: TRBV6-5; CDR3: CASSYWGQAFPYYGYTF; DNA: TGTGCCAGCAGTTACTGGGGACAGGCTTTTCCCTACTATGGCTACACCTTC
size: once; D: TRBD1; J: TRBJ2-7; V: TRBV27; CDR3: CASSFEGQGSDEQYF; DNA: TGTGCCAGCAGTTTTGAGGGACAGGGTAGCGACGAGCAGTACTTC
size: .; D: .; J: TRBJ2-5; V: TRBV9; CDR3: CASSLTGEEETQYF; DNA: TGTGCCAGCAGTCTTACAGGGGAGGAAGAGACCCAGTACTTC
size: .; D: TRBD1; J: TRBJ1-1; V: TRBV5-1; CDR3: CASSGPGTGLNTEAFF; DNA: TGCGCCAGCAGCGGTCCCGGGACAGGTCTGAACACTGAAGCTTTCTTT
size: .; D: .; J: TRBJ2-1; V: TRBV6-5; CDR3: CASSYSTWDEQFF; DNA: TGTGCCAGCAGTTACTCGACTTGGGATGAGCAGTTCTTC
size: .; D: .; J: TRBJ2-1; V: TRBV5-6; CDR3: CASRPYYGSRNYNEQFF; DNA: TGTGCCAGCAGACCCTACTATGGCAGCCGAAACTACAATGAGCAGTTCTTC
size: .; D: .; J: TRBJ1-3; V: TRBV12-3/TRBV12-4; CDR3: CASSLHYPSGNTIYF; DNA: TGTGCCAGCAGTTTACACTACCCCTCTGGAAACACCATATATTTT
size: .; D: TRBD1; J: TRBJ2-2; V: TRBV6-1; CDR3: CASSPLGGTGAANTGELFF; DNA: TGTGCCAGCAGTCCACTAGGGGGGACAGGGGCCGCGAACACCGGGGAGCTGTTTTTT
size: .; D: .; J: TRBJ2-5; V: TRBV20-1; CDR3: CSARDGGAGQETQYF; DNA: TGCAGTGCTAGAGATGGAGGGGCGGGACAAGAGACCCAGTACTTC
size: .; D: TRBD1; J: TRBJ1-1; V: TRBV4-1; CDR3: CASRTETGGQAEAFF; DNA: TGCGCCAGCAGAACCGAGACAGGGGGACAAGCTGAAGCTTTCTTT
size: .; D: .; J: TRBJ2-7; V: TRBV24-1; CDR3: CATSDPRGPYEQYF; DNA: TGTGCCACCAGTGACCCCCGTGGCCCATACGAGCAGTACTTC
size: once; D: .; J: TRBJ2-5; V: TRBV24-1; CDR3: CATSDLGGDQETQYF; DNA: TGTGCCACCAGTGATTTGGGCGGGGACCAAGAGACCCAGTACTTC
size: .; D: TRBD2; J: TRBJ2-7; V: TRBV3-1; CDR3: CARLGKGLAGGPYEQYF; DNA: TGTGCCAGGCTCGGTAAGGGACTAGCGGGAGGGCCCTACGAGCAGTACTTC
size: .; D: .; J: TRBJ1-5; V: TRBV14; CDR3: CASSQVGGQPQHF; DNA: TGTGCCAGCAGCCAAGTGGGGGGTCAGCCCCAGCATTTT
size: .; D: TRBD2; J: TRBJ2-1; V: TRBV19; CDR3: CASTNGGGEQFF; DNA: TGTGCCAGTACCAATGGGGGGGGTGAGCAGTTCTTC
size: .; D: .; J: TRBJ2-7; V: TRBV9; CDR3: CASSAGDRTYEQYF; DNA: TGTGCCAGCAGCGCAGGGGACCGTACCTACGAGCAGTACTTC